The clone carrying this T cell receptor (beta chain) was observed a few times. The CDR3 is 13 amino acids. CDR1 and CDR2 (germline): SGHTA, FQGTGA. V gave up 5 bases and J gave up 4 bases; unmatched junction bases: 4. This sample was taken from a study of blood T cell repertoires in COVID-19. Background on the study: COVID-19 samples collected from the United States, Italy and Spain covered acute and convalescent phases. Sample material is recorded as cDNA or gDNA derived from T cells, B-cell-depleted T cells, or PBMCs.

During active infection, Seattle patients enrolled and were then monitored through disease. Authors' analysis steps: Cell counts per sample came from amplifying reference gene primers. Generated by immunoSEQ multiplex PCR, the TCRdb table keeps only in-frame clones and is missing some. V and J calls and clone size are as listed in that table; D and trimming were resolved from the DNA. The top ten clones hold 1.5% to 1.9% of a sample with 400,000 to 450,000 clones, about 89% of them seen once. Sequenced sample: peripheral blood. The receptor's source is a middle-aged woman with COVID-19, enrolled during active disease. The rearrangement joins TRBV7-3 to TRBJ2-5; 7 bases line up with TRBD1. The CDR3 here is CASSQTGRETQYF. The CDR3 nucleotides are TGTGCCAGCAGCCAGACAGGGAGAGAGACCCAGTACTTC.